These T cell receptor beta chains were read from a single sample in a study of metastatic and nonmetastatic thyroid tumors. TCRdb redid the clone calls on the PCR reads using MiXCR. The sample includes 8,000 to 8,500 clones, around 40% of them seen just once. The specimen sequenced was tumor tissue. The receptors come from a male donor with papillary thyroid cancer or a benign thyroid nodule (not recorded which). Some clones in this sample may be carry-over from other donors' samples. CDR3s include the opening cysteine and the closing phenylalanine or tryptophan. The D gene is left open where the match is weak. Not every row has a clone size; where given, it reads once, few, many or a size class.

>.|.|TRBJ1-1|TRBV4-1
CASSRGGDTEAFF
TGCGCCAGCAGCCGGGGTGGGGACACTGAAGCTTTCTTT
>.|.|TRBJ1-1|TRBV20-1
CSASRRELNTEAFF
TGCAGTGCTAGTAGAAGGGAGCTGAACACTGAAGCTTTCTTT
>TRBD1|.|TRBJ1-2|TRBV5-4
CASSAGQGGYGYTF
TGTGCCAGCAGCGCTGGACAGGGGGGGTATGGCTACACCTTC
>.|.|TRBJ1-2|TRBV6-2/TRBV6-3
CASSYSDSYGYTF
TGTGCCAGCAGTTACTCTGACAGCTATGGCTACACCTTC
>.|once|TRBJ2-7|TRBV7-2
CASRKTSTFYEQYF
TGTGCCAGCCGCAAAACTAGCACCTTCTACGAGCAGTACTTC
>TRBD1|.|TRBJ1-1|TRBV28
CASSFQTGGGTEAFF
TGTGCCAGCAGTTTTCAAACAGGGGGAGGTACTGAAGCTTTCTTT
>TRBD2|.|TRBJ2-3|TRBV2
CASSDLASGIDYTQYF
TGTGCCAGCAGTGACCTCGCTAGCGGGATTGACTATACGCAGTATTTT
>.|.|TRBJ2-7|TRBV11-2
CASSFSDYYEQYF
TGTGCCAGCAGCTTTAGCGATTACTACGAGCAGTACTTC
>.|.|TRBJ2-7|TRBV5-1
CASSWQGRHEQYF
TGCGCCAGCAGCTGGCAGGGGAGGCACGAGCAGTACTTC
>TRBD1|.|TRBJ2-5|TRBV20-1
CSASDRDRGTKTQYF
TGCAGTGCTAGCGACCGGGACAGGGGGACGAAGACCCAGTACTTC
>.|.|TRBJ1-6|TRBV10-1
CASSEGTPNNSPLHF
TGCGCCAGCAGTGAGGGCACACCAAACAATTCACCCCTCCACTTT
>.|many|TRBJ2-1|TRBV29-1
CSVDGLTGSTYNEQFF
TGCAGCGTTGACGGGCTTACAGGGTCCACCTACAATGAGCAGTTCTTC
>TRBD1|.|TRBJ2-7|TRBV4-1
CASSPTVGTGSYEQYF
TGCGCCAGCAGCCCCACGGTCGGGACAGGGTCCTACGAGCAGTACTTC
>TRBD1|.|TRBJ2-1|TRBV9
CASSFTPTGDNEQFF
TGTGCCAGCAGCTTTACTCCTACAGGGGACAATGAGCAGTTCTTC
>.|once|TRBJ2-3|TRBV5-1
CASSGPLSSTDTQYF
TGCGCCAGCAGCGGACCACTATCTAGCACAGATACGCAGTATTTT
>TRBD1|.|TRBJ2-7|TRBV5-1
CASSSSLRTGVAEQYF
TGCGCCAGCAGCTCCTCCCTTCGGACAGGGGTCGCCGAGCAGTACTTC
>.|.|TRBJ1-4|TRBV20-1
CSATTIQGLFF
TGCAGTGCTACCACGATTCAGGGGCTGTTTTTT
>.|medium-sized|TRBJ2-4|TRBV30
CAWEQKNIQYF
TGTGCCTGGGAGCAGAAAAACATTCAGTACTTC
>TRBD1|.|TRBJ1-2|TRBV20-1
CSVSRGVDGYTF
TGCAGTGTCAGCAGGGGGGTAGATGGCTACACCTTC
>TRBD2|few|TRBJ2-1|TRBV6-1
CASRIMTSPHEQFF
TGTGCCAGCAGAATCATGACTAGCCCCCATGAGCAGTTCTTC
>.|.|TRBJ1-1|TRBV4-1
CASRPRTGQNTEAFF
TGCGCCAGCAGGCCTCGAACAGGACAGAACACTGAAGCTTTCTTT
>.|few|TRBJ1-2|TRBV28
CAIRTNGGYTF
TGTGCCATCCGGACAAACGGGGGCTACACCTTC
>.|few|TRBJ2-7|TRBV28
CAISLGKSGEQYF
TGTGCCATCAGTTTAGGAAAGTCAGGGGAGCAGTACTTC
>.|.|TRBJ1-2|TRBV7-2
CASSPGVRGAGYTF
TGTGCCAGCAGCCCAGGGGTGAGGGGAGCTGGCTACACCTTC
>.|.|TRBJ2-6|TRBV18
CASSPGSGANVLTF
TGTGCCAGCTCACCCGGGTCTGGGGCCAACGTCCTGACTTTC
>.|.|TRBJ1-1|TRBV19
CASRPNLPGRNTEAFF
TGTGCCAGTAGACCGAACCTGCCAGGTAGGAACACTGAAGCTTTCTTT
>.|large|TRBJ2-2|TRBV7-2
CASSLGRAAGRGENTGELFF
TGTGCCAGCAGCTTAGGCCGGGCGGCAGGGAGAGGAGAAAACACCGGGGAGCTGTTTTTT
>.|.|TRBJ1-2|TRBV28
CASSFTNYGYTF
TGTGCCAGCAGTTTTACTAACTATGGCTACACCTTC
>.|.|TRBJ2-7|TRBV2
CASSWTTVYEQYF
TGTGCCAGCAGCTGGACCACTGTTTACGAGCAGTACTTC
>.|.|TRBJ2-2|TRBV20-1
CSAGYPGELFF
TGCAGCGCTGGGTATCCCGGGGAGCTGTTTTTT
>.|.|TRBJ1-2|TRBV20-1
CSAREPGLLGNDYTF
TGCAGTGCTAGAGAGCCGGGACTTTTGGGGAATGACTACACCTTC
>TRBD1|.|TRBJ2-7|TRBV28
CASSVQGAGEQYF
TGTGCCAGCAGTGTTCAGGGGGCTGGCGAGCAGTACTTC
>.|medium-sized|TRBJ1-5|TRBV19
CASGLGVAQHF
TGTGCCAGTGGGTTAGGAGTTGCCCAGCATTTT
>TRBD1|.|TRBJ2-5|TRBV12-3/TRBV12-4
CASSVTGGWETQYF
TGTGCCAGCAGTGTGACAGGGGGGTGGGAGACCCAGTACTTC
>.|many|TRBJ1-1|TRBV5-4
CASSPREKGGTEAFF
TGTGCCAGCAGCCCTCGGGAAAAAGGGGGCACTGAAGCTTTCTTT
>TRBD1|.|TRBJ1-2|TRBV19
CASSPSHLGQGANNYGYTF
TGTGCCAGTAGCCCCTCCCACCTGGGACAGGGGGCGAATAACTATGGCTACACCTTC
>.|few|TRBJ2-1|TRBV28
CASSLISTGADNEQFF
TGTGCCAGCAGTTTAATATCTACGGGAGCGGACAATGAGCAGTTCTTC
>.|.|TRBJ1-2|TRBV30
CAWSVLTLGPGLIIDYGYTF
TGTGCCTGGAGTGTATTGACTCTTGGGCCAGGGCTTATTATTGACTATGGCTACACCTTC
>.|.|TRBJ1-1|TRBV20-1
CSARDRPRPEAFF
TGCAGTGCTAGAGATCGTCCGAGGCCTGAAGCTTTCTTT
>.|once|TRBJ1-3|TRBV20-1
CSAIQGSSGNTIYF
TGCAGTGCTATTCAGGGTAGCTCTGGAAACACCATATACTTT
>.|.|TRBJ2-7|TRBV2
CASSETVNSYEQYF
TGTGCCAGCAGTGAGACAGTCAACTCCTACGAGCAGTACTTC
>.|few|TRBJ1-5|TRBV6-2/TRBV6-3
CASSYAGHGNQPQHF
TGTGCCAGCAGTTACGCGGGTCACGGCAATCAGCCCCAGCATTTT
>TRBD2|.|TRBJ2-7|TRBV20-1
CSARDSPSGYEQYF
TGCAGTGCTAGAGATTCCCCTAGCGGATACGAGCAGTACTTC
>TRBD1|large|TRBJ1-1|TRBV27
CASSLSPGGGTEAFF
TGTGCCAGCAGTTTATCTCCAGGGGGGGGGACTGAAGCTTTCTTT
>.|.|TRBJ1-2|TRBV28
CASSTGSAYCYTF
TGTGCCAGCAGCACAGGGTCGGCCTATTGCTACACCTTC
>.|few|TRBJ2-7|TRBV27
CASSLIGGSYEQYF
TGTGCCAGCAGTTTAATCGGAGGGTCCTACGAGCAGTACTTC
>.|.|TRBJ1-2|TRBV11-2
CASSFYLSGESYGYTF
TGTGCCAGCAGCTTTTATCTTTCTGGGGAATCGTATGGCTACACCTTC
>.|.|TRBJ2-1|TRBV7-9
CASSLDRSMGEQFF
TGTGCCAGCAGCTTAGATCGTTCCATGGGGGAGCAGTTCTTC
>.|few|TRBJ1-1|TRBV28
CASINGGAVYEAFF
TGTGCCAGCATTAACGGAGGGGCGGTATATGAAGCTTTCTTT
>.|medium-sized|TRBJ1-1|TRBV11-1
CASSLYSSGSTEAFF
TGTGCCAGCAGCTTATATAGCTCGGGCTCCACTGAAGCTTTCTTT
>.|.|TRBJ2-1|TRBV9
CASGGGGAVEQFF
TGTGCCAGCGGGGGCGGGGGTGCGGTTGAGCAGTTCTTC
>.|.|TRBJ1-1|TRBV7-9
CASSPGMGNTEAFF
TGTGCCAGCAGCCCAGGGATGGGGAACACTGAAGCTTTCTTT
>.|.|TRBJ1-2|TRBV20-1
CSARDRKGGPDYGYTF
TGCAGTGCTAGAGATCGCAAAGGGGGGCCGGACTATGGCTACACCTTC
>TRBD1|.|TRBJ1-2|TRBV6-1
CDRSEAWTGYGYTF
TGTGACCGCAGTGAAGCCTGGACAGGCTATGGCTACACCTTC
>TRBD1|.|TRBJ1-2|TRBV11-2
CASSSQGWGLDGYTF
TGTGCCAGCAGCTCACAGGGGTGGGGCCTTGATGGCTACACCTTC
>.|.|TRBJ2-3|TRBV19
CASSEQHTDTQYF
TGTGCCAGTAGTGAACAACACACAGATACGCAGTATTTT
>.|large|TRBJ2-7|TRBV28
CASLMRGPGDEQYF
TGTGCCAGCCTGATGAGGGGGCCGGGGGACGAGCAGTACTTC